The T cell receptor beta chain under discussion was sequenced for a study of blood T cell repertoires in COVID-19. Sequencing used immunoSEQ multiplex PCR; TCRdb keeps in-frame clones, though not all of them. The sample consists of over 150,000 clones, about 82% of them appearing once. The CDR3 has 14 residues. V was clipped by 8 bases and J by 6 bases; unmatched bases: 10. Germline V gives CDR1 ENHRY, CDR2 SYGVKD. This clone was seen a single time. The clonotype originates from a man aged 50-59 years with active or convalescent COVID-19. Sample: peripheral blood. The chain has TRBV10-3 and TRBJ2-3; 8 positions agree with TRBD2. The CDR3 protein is CAISPRGGRDTQYF. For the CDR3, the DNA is TGTGCCATCTCTCCCCGGGGGGGCAGGGATACGCAGTATTTT.